The 17 T cell receptor beta chains in this list originate from one sample, sequenced in a study of T-cell reconstitution after alpha-beta-depleted transplantation in children. Preparation of the TCRbeta library involved a method that used unique molecular identifiers. TCRdb reanalysed the PCR reads using MiXCR and keeps one entry per CDR3 protein. Of about 360,000 distinct CDR3 sequences in the sample, approximately 12% are singletons; the top ten hold 3.5% to 4.5%. The material sequenced was PBMCs, taken from the stem cell graft. The receptors stem from a human donor who donated a stem cell graft to a child with Fanconi anemia.

The sample holds a few counts of this clonotype. V gene TRBV12-3 or TRBV12-4 combines with J gene TRBJ1-2, with D possibly TRBD1 on 6 matching bases. Between the trimmed V and J ends, which lost 5 bases and 13 bases, there was a span of 17 bases. This CDR3 comprises 12 residues. The CDR3 DNA sequence: TGTGCCAGCAGTGCAGTCCTAGGGGGATCCACCTTC. The encoded protein is CASSAVLGGSTF.

This clonotype has a count of ten or more. The chain has TRBV28 and TRBJ1-2, with a tentative D call TRBD1 (5 bases). V dropped 6 bases and J dropped 3 bases, with 11 bases sitting between them. There are 13 residues in the CDR3. Germline CDR1 MDHEN, CDR2 SYDVKM. The CDR3 sequence: CASRPDSYYGYTF. CDR3 coding DNA: TGTGCCAGCAGACCCGACAGTTACTATGGCTACACCTTC.

This clonotype turned up a few times. The J gene is TRBJ2-7, the V gene TRBV7-6; 8 bases match TRBD1. CDR1 and CDR2 from the germline V gene are SGHVS and FNYEAQ. The CDR3 runs 16 residues. The ends lost 5 bases at V and 2 bases at J; junction bases unmatched: 11. In DNA, the CDR3 is TGTGCCAGCAGCCCTTCCTTGACAGGGGTAGCCTACGAGCAGTACTTC. Amino acids: CASSPSLTGVAYEQYF.

Concerning this clonotype: A much larger clone differs from this one at a single base, so this may be a read error. This sequence joins TRBV29-1 and TRBJ2-3; D may match TRBD1 or TRBD2 (6 bases each). This CDR3 spans 19 amino acids. Trimming removed 4 bases at V and 4 bases at J, with 30 bases between. Per germline, CDR1 SQVTM and CDR2 ANQGSEA. CDR3: CSVGAVGGSRPSSADTQYF. The CDR3 nucleotides are TGCAGCGTTGGGGCCGTCGGGGGCTCCAGGCCTAGCAGTGCAGATACGCAGTATTTT.

The V call is TRBV7-9, the J call TRBJ1-6; D might be TRBD1 (5 bases). V lost 5 bases and J 10 bases, leaving 18 bases between the germline ends. Germline values: CDR1 SEHNR, CDR2 FQNEAQ (reference sequence). This CDR3 is 15 amino acids long. In DNA, the CDR3 is TGTGCCAGCAGCAAGCAGACAGTTATCGGATCACCCCTCCACTTT. Protein product: CASSKQTVIGSPLHF. Based on the CDR3 plus reference TRBV7-9 and TRBJ1-6, the full variable domain is DTGVSQNPRHKITKRGQNVTFRCDPISEHNRLYWYRQTLGQGPEFLTYFQNEAQLEKSRLLSDRFSAERPKGSFSTLEIQRTEQGDSAMYLCASSKQTVIGSPLHFGNGTRLTVT.

The sample holds a few counts of this clonotype. The chain employs TRBV20-1 and TRBJ2-5; D might be TRBD1 (6 bases). The V gene's germline CDR1 is DFQATT and CDR2 SNEGSKA (reference sequence). This CDR3 has 14 amino acids. With 5 bases removed from V and 5 bases from J, the gap between germline ends came to 18 bases. The CDR3 here is CSAGGPRVSETQYF. For the CDR3, the DNA is TGCAGTGCTGGGGGCCCTCGAGTCTCGGAGACCCAGTACTTC.

This clonotype showed up just a few times. The CDR3 region is CASSREGTYGYTF. CDR3 sequence (DNA): TGTGCCAGCAGCCGAGAGGGGACCTATGGCTACACCTTC. The rearrangement joins TRBV7-6 to TRBJ1-2, with D tentatively TRBD1 (5 bases). V shed 5 bases and J shed 4 bases, with 11 bases lying between them. CDR3 size: 13 residues. Germline V gene sequence: CDR1 SGHVS, CDR2 FNYEAQ.

This clonotype was counted only a few times. The V gene is TRBV20-1, the J gene TRBJ2-1; a possible D gene is TRBD1 (6 bases). V lost 0 bases to trimming and J lost 9 bases, with 9 bases between them. CDR1 is DFQATT, CDR2 SNEGSKA, per germline (reference sequence). The CDR3 is 12 amino acids. CDR3 residues: CSARETGSEQFF. CDR3 nucleotides: TGCAGTGCTAGAGAAACAGGGAGTGAGCAGTTCTTC.

In its sample, this clonotype was seen a few times. V is TRBV4-2 and J is TRBJ2-2; 8 nucleotides agree with TRBD2. Germline V lookup: CDR1 LGHNA, CDR2 YNFKEQ. The CDR3 is made up of 17 amino acids. Germline trimming cut 1 base from V and 3 bases from J; bases unmatched to any gene: 7. CDR3 sequence reads: CASSQGSGGPYTGELFF. Written as DNA, the CDR3 is TGTGCCAGCAGCCAAGGGTCGGGGGGGCCTTACACCGGGGAGCTGTTTTTT.

Many counts were recorded for this clonotype. The CDR3 here is CASSYVTAGEAFF. The CDR3 bases are TGTGCCAGCAGTTATGTAACAGCGGGTGAAGCTTTCTTT. The chain is built from TRBV12-3 or TRBV12-4 and TRBJ1-1; D remains ambiguous. Between the trimmed V and J ends, which lost 4 bases and 7 bases, there was a span of 13 bases. This CDR3 is built from 13 residues.

This clonotype has only a few counts. The rearrangement joins TRBV24-1 to TRBJ1-4; 7 nucleotides match TRBD1. The CDR3 is 16 residues long. Germline lookup yields CDR1 KGHDR and CDR2 SFDVKD. V was clipped by 4 bases and J by 1 base; unmatched bases: 5. CDR3 amino acids: CATSDPRQGTNEKLFF. As DNA, the CDR3 is TGTGCCACCAGTGACCCTCGACAGGGAACTAATGAAAAACTGTTTTTT.

The chain employs TRBV25-1 and TRBJ1-3; D remains unclear. This CDR3 has 11 amino acids. Germline V gene data show CDR1 as MGHDK and CDR2 as SYGVNS. Trimming stripped 8 bases from V and 8 bases from J, with 10 bases between. CDR3 loop: CASRREDTIYF. The CDR3 DNA reads as TGTGCCAGCCGAAGGGAAGACACCATATATTTT.

This rearrangement joins TRBV7-2 to TRBJ2-7, with 7 positions matching TRBD1. Germline assignment: CDR1 SGHTA and CDR2 FQGNSA. The CDR3 has 13 residues. The J segment lost 6 bases and the V segment lost 5 bases, leaving 7 bases of the junction unmatched. The CDR3 DNA sequence: TGTGCCAGCAGCGGTACGACAGGGACCGAGCAGTACTTC. It encodes CASSGTTGTEQYF.

J is TRBJ2-1 and V is TRBV18; 8 bases are a match to TRBD1. V was clipped by 4 bases and J by 12 bases; unmatched bases: 11. Germline CDR1 and CDR2: KGHSH and LQKENI. The CDR3 has 14 residues. The CDR3 DNA follows: TGTGCCAGCTCACAGGGGACAGGAGATAGAGGGCAGTTCTTC. Translated: CASSQGTGDRGQFF.

This clonotype was seen a few times. This chain links TRBV10-2 with TRBJ2-7; D is possibly TRBD2 (5 bases). The CDR3 has 13 amino acids. V dropped 6 bases and J dropped 2 bases, with 11 bases sitting between them. CDR1 and CDR2 from the germline V gene are WSHSY and SAAADI. CDR3 sequence: CASRRTQTYEQYF. The DNA of the CDR3 is TGCGCCAGCAGGAGGACTCAGACCTACGAGCAGTACTTC.

This clonotype occurred a few times. The V call is TRBV20-1, the J call TRBJ2-5; 8 bases agree with TRBD1. Germline V gene data show CDR1 as DFQATT and CDR2 as SNEGSKA (reference sequence). CDR3 length: 14 amino acids. Losses at the gene ends were 2 bases for V and 4 bases for J; bases not matched to a gene: 6. CDR3 DNA: TGCAGTGCTAGAACTGGACAGGGCGGAGAGACCCAGTACTTC. This encodes CSARTGQGGETQYF.

This clonotype has at least ten counts. J is TRBJ2-3 and V is TRBV5-6, with D perhaps assigned TRBD1 or TRBD2 (5 bases each). The V gene lost 0 bases and the J gene lost 5 bases, with 10 bases spanning the gap. There are 14 residues in the CDR3. Germline assignment: CDR1 SGHDT and CDR2 YYEEEE. This CDR3 is CASSLGGNLDTQYF. DNA of the CDR3: TGTGCCAGCAGCTTGGGGGGGAACCTAGATACGCAGTATTTT.